This T cell receptor beta chain was recovered during a study of long-term antiretroviral therapy in people with HIV. The study, taken as a whole, reports: Pre-ART clonal expansions dominated every time point's repertoire. The data indicate that diversity increased after ART but remained below transplant donor controls. Compared with controls, HIV repertoires showed narrower CDR3 length ranges.

Sequencing used immunoSEQ v3.0 at survey level. The assay was immunoSEQ multiplex PCR, and TCRdb's table has in-frame clones only and misses some. The table lists fewer than 45,000 clones, approximately 81% of them singletons, with more than 4.5% in the top ten. Everyone in the study who had HIV was treated in the United States. A remark on this clone: Its cognate antigen is unknown.

This specimen consisted of unsorted PBMCs, obtained roughly 2.9 years before starting antiretroviral therapy. This receptor was obtained from a woman between 25 and 40 years old with HIV.

CDR3 coding DNA: TGTGCCAGCAGCTTATACGGGGAGCTGTTTTTT. The encoded protein is CASSLYGELFF. The chain carries TRBV11-2 and TRBJ2-2, with unresolved D. V was shortened by 2 bases and J by 7 bases, with 2 bases between the two germline ends. CDR3 length: 11 residues. Per the germline V gene, CDR1 is SGHAT and CDR2 is FQNNGV.